Sequencing of this T cell receptor beta chain was carried out in a study of shared clonotypes between healthy human individuals. The wider study: The study drew on two women and three men aged 18 to 49 as donors. Overall study results and limits: Across four donors, naive CD4 shared around 5.1%, naive CD8 around 3.5%, memory CD4 less than 2.5%, memory CD8 around 0.36%. Larger estimated richness was generally seen in naive subsets than in memory subsets.

The count of this clone is one. Its target is not known. Assay used: immunoSEQ multiplex PCR; TCRdb lists only in-frame clones, some missing. This sample has some 2,000,000 clones, with under 97% found just once. There are 14 residues in the CDR3. Germline V gene lookup returns CDR1 SNHLY and CDR2 FYNNEI. Germline trimming cut 8 bases from V and 4 bases from J; bases unmatched to any gene: 8. Sample: naive CD4+ T cells sorted from blood. Subset meaning: CD45RA+ positively selected. This TCR was recovered from a young man in good health. This chain uses TRBV2 with TRBJ2-5; 9 bases agree with TRBD1. CDR3 loop: CASHRQGVGETQYF. In DNA form, the CDR3 reads TGTGCCAGCCACCGACAGGGGGTAGGAGAGACCCAGTACTTC.